The 10 T cell receptor beta chains listed next were all sequenced from one sample in a study of T cells after yellow fever vaccination. TCRdb ran MiXCR on the 5' RACE reads and lists one entry per CDR3 protein. The sample has about 60,000 distinct CDR3 sequences, approximately 6.9% seen once. The material sequenced was CD8+ T cells sorted from PBMCs, taken on the day of the first yellow fever vaccination. The receptors shown here come from a man aged 18 to 35 who received the YFV17D yellow fever vaccine.

This clonotype was detected many times. The chain has TRBV7-9 and TRBJ1-3; D is unresolved. Germline CDR1 reads SEHNR; CDR2 reads FQNEAQ (reference sequence). V was clipped by 5 bases and J by 4 bases, with 15 bases between them. The CDR3 sequence is 15 residues long. Written as DNA, the CDR3 is TGTGCCAGCAGCCCACCCCCAGGAGTGGGAAACACCATATATTTT. It translates to CASSPPPGVGNTIYF. Together with reference TRBV7-9 and TRBJ1-3, the CDR3 gives the full variable domain: DTGVSQNPRHKITKRGQNVTFRCDPISEHNRLYWYRQTLGQGPEFLTYFQNEAQLEKSRLLSDRFSAERPKGSFSTLEIQRTEQGDSAMYLCASSPPPGVGNTIYFGEGSWLTVV.

This clonotype has only a few counts. The chain combines TRBV13 with TRBJ2-7, with 8 bases that match TRBD2. This CDR3 spans 15 amino acids. The germline V gene has CDR1 PRHDT and CDR2 FYEKMQ (reference sequence). The ends lost 4 bases at V and 4 bases at J; junction bases unmatched: 9. The DNA of the CDR3 is TGTGCCAGCAGCTCCCGGATAGCGGGGTTATACGAGCAGTACGTC. Protein sequence: CASSSRIAGLYEQYV.

The chain uses TRBV4-3 and TRBJ2-5, with D possibly being TRBD2 (5 bases). Looked up from germline, CDR1 is LGHNA and CDR2 is YSLEER. This CDR3 has 15 residues. V was clipped by 0 bases and J by 7 bases, with 15 bases between them. The CDR3 DNA is TGCGCCAGCAGCCAAGATCGGGGTCTGATGGGGACCCAGTACTTC. Its translation: CASSQDRGLMGTQYF.

This clonotype was found many times. The V call is TRBV25-1, the J call TRBJ2-5; TRBD2 is a possible D gene (6 bases). Trimming pared 3 bases from V and 2 bases from J, leaving 13 bases between. The CDR3 is 15 residues long. Germline values: CDR1 MGHDK, CDR2 SYGVNS. The CDR3 sequence: CASSEEEGHQETQYF. CDR3 sequence (DNA): TGTGCCAGCAGTGAGGAGGAGGGGCATCAAGAGACCCAGTACTTC.

This clonotype was detected ten times or more. The chain recombines TRBV9 with TRBJ1-3, with TRBD1 matching over 9 bases. V dropped 3 bases and J dropped 0; count of bases not matched to a gene: 7. CDR3 size: 17 residues. Germline assignment: CDR1 SGDLS and CDR2 YYNGEE. The CDR3, as DNA: TGTGCCAGCAGCGCCACAGGGGGCCCGAGCTCTGGAAACACCATATATTTT. Amino acid sequence: CASSATGGPSSGNTIYF.

This clonotype was counted only a few times. The V call is TRBV5-1, the J call TRBJ1-2; 12 bases fit TRBD1. V dropped 4 bases and J dropped 8; count of bases not matched to a gene: 9. This CDR3 region has 15 residues. In germline, CDR1 is SGHRS, CDR2 YFSETQ. CDR3 region: CASSPSGTGGMGYTF. Here the CDR3 DNA reads TGCGCCAGCAGCCCCTCCGGGACAGGGGGCATGGGCTACACCTTC.

There are a few counts of this clonotype. The genes are TRBV6-4 and TRBJ2-1, with TRBD2 matching over 10 bases. Germline values: CDR1 MRHNA, CDR2 SNTAGT. Trimming removed 3 bases from V and 5 bases from J; junction bases left unmatched: 1. The CDR3 runs to 14 residues. As DNA, the CDR3 is TGTGCCAGCAGTGAAGCGGGGGGGAACAATGAGCAGTTCTTC. Translation: CASSEAGGNNEQFF.

The sample holds a few counts of this clonotype. The chain combines TRBV12-3 or TRBV12-4 with TRBJ1-2; maybe TRBD1 (6 bases). The V gene lost 2 bases and the J gene lost 4 bases, with 14 bases spanning the gap. CDR3 length: 15 amino acids. This CDR3 is CASSLRGDESYGYTF. CDR3 bases: TGTGCCAGCAGTTTAAGGGGGGACGAATCCTATGGCTACACCTTC.

This clonotype was counted at least ten times. The gene calls are TRBV5-5 and TRBJ2-7; 9 nucleotides agree with TRBD1. V shed 2 bases, J shed 3 bases, and the junction held 6 bases outside the gene matches. In germline, CDR1 is SGHKS, CDR2 YYEKEE (reference sequence). The CDR3 covers 15 residues. Here the CDR3 reads CASSFPGQGVYEQYF. The CDR3 bases are TGTGCCAGCAGCTTCCCGGGACAGGGAGTCTACGAGCAGTACTTC.

This clonotype was seen a few times. The J gene is TRBJ1-1, the V gene TRBV7-9, with D unclear. The CDR3 length is 15 residues. In germline, CDR1 is SEHNR, CDR2 FQNEAQ (reference sequence). Trimming took off 3 bases at V and 0 bases at J, with 11 bases between the two ends. The CDR3 DNA sequence: TGTGCCAGCAGCTTGCCCTATCGGGTGAACACTGAAGCTTTCTTT. Its protein product is CASSLPYRVNTEAFF.